This TCR beta chain was captured by sequencing in a study of T-cell memory formation after mild COVID-19. The V gene's germline CDR1 is SGHKS and CDR2 YYEKEE (reference sequence). Trimming removed 4 bases at V and 3 bases at J, with 21 bases between. The CDR3 consists of 17 residues. Each CDR3 protein gets one entry after TCRdb re-called the 5' RACE reads with MiXCR. The sample holds 400,000 or so distinct CDR3 sequences; 20% to 25% are singletons and the top ten take roughly an eighth. The receptor's source is an adult woman who had mild COVID-19 (a few samples of this study predate the infection). Cell type and time point are not known. The chain carries TRBV5-5 and TRBJ2-3; D may correspond to TRBD1 or TRBD2 (5 bases each). The sequenced sample was PBMCs or a T cell subset sorted from them (not recorded which). In DNA form, the CDR3 reads TGTGCCAGCAGCCTAACCAAACAGTGGGGACGGACAGATACGCAGTATTTT. It codes for CASSLTKQWGRTDTQYF.